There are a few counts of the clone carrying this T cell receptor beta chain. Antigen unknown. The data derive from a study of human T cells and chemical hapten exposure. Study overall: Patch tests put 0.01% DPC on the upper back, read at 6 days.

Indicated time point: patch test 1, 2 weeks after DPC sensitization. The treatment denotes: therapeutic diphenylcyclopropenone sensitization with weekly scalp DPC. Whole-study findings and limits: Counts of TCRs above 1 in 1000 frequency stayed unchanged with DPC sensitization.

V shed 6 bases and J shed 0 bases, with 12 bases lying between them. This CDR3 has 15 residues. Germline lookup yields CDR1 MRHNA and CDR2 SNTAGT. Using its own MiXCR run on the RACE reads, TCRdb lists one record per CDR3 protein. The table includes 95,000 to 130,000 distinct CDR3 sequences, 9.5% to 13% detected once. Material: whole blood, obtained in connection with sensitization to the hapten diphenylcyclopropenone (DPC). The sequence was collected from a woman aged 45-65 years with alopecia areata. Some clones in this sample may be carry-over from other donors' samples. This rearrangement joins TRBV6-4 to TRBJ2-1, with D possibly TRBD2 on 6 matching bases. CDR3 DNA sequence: TGTGCCAGCAGCCGGGGGACCAGCTCCTACAATGAGCAGTTCTTC. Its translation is CASSRGTSSYNEQFF.